This T cell receptor (beta chain) was retrieved from a study of radiotherapy plus CTLA-4 blockade in lung cancer. V was cut by 0 bases and J by 6 bases, with 9 bases left in between. In germline, CDR1 is SGHTA, CDR2 FQGNSA. This CDR3 region has 13 residues. The data were produced by immunoSEQ multiplex PCR, yet TCRdb's version contains in-frame clones alone and is incomplete. The sample contains about 51,000 clones, 65% to 80% of which appear only once. The chain joins TRBV7-2 to TRBJ2-7; D may be TRBD1 (5 bases). The sequencing here drew on peripheral blood, taken from a patient treated with radiotherapy plus ipilimumab. The source is a human donor with non-small cell lung cancer whose response to radiotherapy plus ipilimumab could not be evaluated. The CDR3 nucleotides are TGTGCCAGCAGCTTAGCCCGGACACCCGAGCAGTACTTC. Translated: CASSLARTPEQYF.